The 15 T cell receptor beta chains reported below all come from one sample, sequenced in a study of T cell responses to AZD1222 COVID-19 vaccine. The table came from immunoSEQ multiplex PCR; TCRdb's copy has only in-frame clones and leaves some out. The table has around 140,000 clones, roughly 92% seen once; the top ten hold around 10%. This specimen consisted of peripheral blood, obtained 28 days after the second AZD1222 dose. The source is an adult who received the AZD1222 COVID-19 vaccine.

This rearrangement joins TRBV6-5 to TRBJ1-5; 9 bases match TRBD1. Germline trimming cut 6 bases from V and 8 bases from J; bases unmatched to any gene: 8. The CDR3 spans 14 residues. CDR1 is MNHEY, CDR2 SVGAGI, per germline. The CDR3 nucleotides read TGTGCCAGCAGGGGACCGGGACAGGGTAAGCCCCAGCATTTT. It yields the protein CASRGPGQGKPQHF.

The rearrangement links TRBV18 to TRBJ2-6; D is unresolved. Germline CDR1 reads KGHSH; CDR2 reads LQKENI. The CDR3 has 14 residues. Trimming took 3 bases from V and 1 from J, leaving 4 bases between them. CDR3 sequence: CASSPISGANVLTF. The CDR3 DNA reads TGTGCCAGCTCACCGATATCTGGGGCCAACGTCCTGACTTTC.

The genes are TRBV28 and TRBJ2-2; a weak D match, TRBD2 (5 bases). Germline CDR1 reads MDHEN; CDR2 reads SYDVKM. The CDR3 covers 15 residues. Trimming removed 6 bases at V and 3 bases at J, with 14 bases between. CDR3 sequence (DNA): TGTGCCAGCAGCCCGAGCGGAGCCTACACCGGGGAGCTGTTTTTT. Its translation: CASSPSGAYTGELFF.

The chain has TRBV28 and TRBJ2-5; D may be TRBD1 (6 bases). Trimming cost V 3 bases and J 5 bases, with 22 bases left between them. The CDR3 spans 17 residues. Germline V gene data show CDR1 as MDHEN and CDR2 as SYDVKM. The CDR3 bases are TGTGCCAGCAGTTTTAGGGCGTGGCAGGGGTTTTTGGAGACCCAGTACTTC. Translation: CASSFRAWQGFLETQYF. Looking up the rest from reference TRBV28 and TRBJ2-5 gives the full variable domain: DVKVTQSSRYLVKRTGEKVFLECVQDMDHENMFWYRQDPGLGLRLIYFSYDVKMKEKGDIPEGYSVSREKKERFSLILESASTNQTSMYLCASSFRAWQGFLETQYFGPGTRLLVL.

The J gene is TRBJ1-5, the V gene TRBV5-5, with D hard to call. Germline CDR1 is SGHKS and CDR2 is YYEKEE (reference sequence). The V end was cut by 0 bases, the J end by 6 bases, with 7 bases between. CDR3 length: 13 residues. CDR3: CASSLAAGQPQHF. The CDR3 nucleotides read TGTGCCAGCAGCTTGGCCGCGGGTCAGCCCCAGCATTTT. Using reference TRBV5-5 and TRBJ1-5 for the parts outside the CDR3, the full variable domain is DAGVTQSPTHLIKTRGQQVTLRCSPISGHKSVSWYQQVLGQGPQFIFQYYEKEERGRGNFPDRFSARQFPNYSSELNVNALLLGDSALYLCASSLAAGQPQHFGDGTRLSIL.

The rearrangement links TRBV3-1 (or the pseudogene TRBV3-2) to TRBJ1-2; 8 bases are shared with TRBD1. Germline V CDR1 and CDR2: LGHDT, YNNKEL (reference sequence). V trimming: 3 bases; J trimming: 3 bases; junction bases outside the gene matches: 9. This CDR3 has 16 residues. The CDR3 spells CASSQGDRRRHYGYTF. DNA of the CDR3: TGTGCCAGCAGCCAGGGGGACAGGAGGAGGCACTATGGCTACACCTTC.

This sequence joins TRBV4-2 and TRBJ1-6, with D unclear. Germline CDR1 and CDR2: LGHNA and YNFKEQ. Trimming removed 2 bases at V and 6 bases at J, with 23 bases between. This CDR3 is 19 amino acids long. The CDR3 DNA reads as TGTGCCAGCAGCCAACCCCTGGAGGAGTGGACTTCTGGTAATTCACCCCTCCACTTT. It is translated as CASSQPLEEWTSGNSPLHF.

J is TRBJ1-2 and V is TRBV4-1; D might be TRBD1 (6 bases). V was clipped by 1 base and J by 4 bases, with 19 bases between them. Germline CDR1 is MGHRA and CDR2 is YSYEKL. This CDR3 contains 17 residues. The CDR3 here is CASSQAAGAKRSYGYTF. The CDR3 coding sequence is TGCGCCAGCAGCCAAGCAGCAGGGGCTAAGCGGTCCTATGGCTACACCTTC.

The chain employs TRBV5-4 and TRBJ2-5; D is unresolved. Trimming pared 0 bases from V and 9 bases from J, leaving 12 bases between. The CDR3 sequence is 13 residues long. Per the germline V gene, CDR1 is SGHNT and CDR2 is YYREEE (reference sequence). CDR3 sequence reads: CASSLDGGGAQYF. In DNA form, the CDR3 reads TGTGCCAGCAGCTTGGACGGCGGTGGGGCCCAGTACTTC.

The genes are TRBV4-1 and TRBJ1-1; TRBD1 aligns across 9 bases. V shed 4 bases, J shed 3 bases, and the junction held 3 bases outside the gene matches. CDR1 and CDR2 from the germline V gene are MGHRA and YSYEKL. The CDR3 is made up of 14 amino acids. In DNA, the CDR3 is TGCGCCAGCAGCCCGTGGACAGGGGACACTGAAGCTTTCTTT. Translating it yields CASSPWTGDTEAFF.

A single count supports this clone. V usage is TRBV6-1 and J usage is TRBJ1-3, with unresolved D. The V gene lost 3 bases and the J gene lost 2 bases, with 5 bases spanning the gap. Germline CDR1 is MNHNS and CDR2 is SASEGT. The CDR3 contains 13 residues. CDR3 residues: CASSEQAGNTIYF. CDR3 DNA: TGTGCCAGCAGTGAGCAAGCTGGAAACACCATATATTTT.

The CDR3, as DNA: TGCGCCAGCAGCCAAGATGGGCAAGGAGGGGTGGGGGAGCTGTTTTTT. This codes for CASSQDGQGGVGELFF. The chain joins TRBV4-3 to TRBJ2-2, with D possibly matching TRBD2 (6 bases). Trimming pared 0 bases from V and 8 bases from J, leaving 16 bases between. The germline gives CDR1 LGHNA, CDR2 YSLEER. This CDR3 comprises 16 residues.

This clone is a singleton in its sample. The chain employs TRBV10-3 and TRBJ1-2; D is possibly TRBD1 (6 bases). V lost 8 bases and J 6 bases, leaving 16 bases between the germline ends. The germline CDR1 and CDR2 sequences are ENHRY and SYGVKD. The CDR3 totals 13 residues. As DNA, the CDR3 is TGTGCCATCCTGGGGGGGGCGCGACATGGCTACACCTTC. It is translated as CAILGGARHGYTF.

The rearrangement uses TRBV19 and TRBJ1-5; D unclear. Germline CDR1 reads LNHDA; CDR2 reads SQIVND (reference sequence). Trimming stripped 1 base from V and 0 bases from J, with 19 bases between. This CDR3 has 19 residues. CDR3 in amino acids: CASSIGAGMYAYSNQPQHF. DNA of the CDR3: TGTGCCAGTAGTATAGGAGCCGGCATGTACGCCTATAGCAATCAGCCCCAGCATTTT. The full variable domain, with the rest looked up from reference TRBV19 and TRBJ1-5, is DGGITQSPKYLFRKEGQNVTLSCEQNLNHDAMYWYRQDPGQGLRLIYYSQIVNDFQKGDIAEGYSVSREKKESFPLTVTSAQKNPTAFYLCASSIGAGMYAYSNQPQHFGDGTRLSIL.

The chain links TRBV19 to TRBJ1-2, with a weak D call TRBD1 (5 bases). This CDR3 region has 14 residues. The germline V gene has CDR1 LNHDA and CDR2 SQIVND (reference sequence). Trimming pared 5 bases from V and 4 bases from J, leaving 14 bases between. Here the CDR3 reads CASSRPGTGYGYTF. CDR3 nucleotides: TGTGCCAGTAGTCGCCCAGGGACGGGCTATGGCTACACCTTC.